This T cell receptor (beta chain) emerged from a study of cytomegalovirus exposure and HLA in healthy donors. Study-wide points: What a later analysis reportedly showed was that an Asian-associated ancestry cluster had fewer N-insertions than the approximately 720-donor mean. The study assumed roughly uniform donor sequencing depth for presence/absence analyses. Some TCR beta chains (around 180 of them) were listed as cytomegalovirus-associated. As a later analysis showed, several of the most significant clusters appeared to be linked to common viral pathogens.

In regard to this clone: Its antigen remains unidentified.

The PCR was carried out with 60 Vbeta primers and 13 Jbeta primers. Some clones are missing from TCRdb's copy, which holds only in-frame ones; the method was immunoSEQ multiplex PCR. Here the sample spans some 190,000 clones, 85% being singletons. With 7 bases removed from V and 3 bases from J, the gap between germline ends came to 7 bases. CDR1 and CDR2 (germline): MDHEN, SYDVKM. The CDR3 runs 12 residues. The chain links TRBV28 to TRBJ2-1; D is unresolved. The sample taken for sequencing was PBMCs. This TCR was sampled from a boy between 2 and 10 years old in good health and CMV-seronegative. The CDR3 spells CASINLYNEQFF. The CDR3 nucleotides are TGTGCCAGCATTAATCTCTACAATGAGCAGTTCTTC.